The TCR beta chain under discussion was sequenced for a study of CD8 T cells in Susac syndrome. The RNA, roughly 0.45 to 1 ug, was put through reverse transcription using random hexamers. MiXCR, run by TCRdb on the immunoSEQ multiplex PCR reads, gives a single entry per CDR3 protein. The sample has 100,000 to 150,000 distinct CDR3 sequences, approximately 95% seen once. V lost 6 bases to trimming and J lost 0 bases, with 4 bases between them. From germline, CDR1 is MNHEY and CDR2 SMNVEV (reference sequence). The CDR3 consists of 12 residues. This clonotype has only a few counts. This receptor was identified in a human donor with multiple sclerosis. V gene TRBV27 combines with J gene TRBJ2-3, with D unclear. Sequenced material: CD8+ T cells from PBMCs. Here the CDR3 DNA reads TGTGCCAGCAGGACTAGCACAGATACGCAGTATTTT. It is translated as CASRTSTDTQYF.